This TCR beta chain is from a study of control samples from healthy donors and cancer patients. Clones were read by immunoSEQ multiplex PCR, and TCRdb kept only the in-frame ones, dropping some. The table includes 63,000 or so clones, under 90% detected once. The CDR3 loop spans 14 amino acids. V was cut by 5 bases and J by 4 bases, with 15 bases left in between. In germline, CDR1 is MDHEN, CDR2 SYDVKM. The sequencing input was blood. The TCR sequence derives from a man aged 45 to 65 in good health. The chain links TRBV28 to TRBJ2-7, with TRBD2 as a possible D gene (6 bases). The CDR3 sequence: CASSATGGRYEQYF. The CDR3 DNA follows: TGTGCCAGCAGTGCAACAGGAGGGAGATACGAGCAGTACTTC.